This section outlines one T cell receptor (beta chain) sequence together with its context. This entry belongs to a study of blood T cell repertoires in COVID-19. TCRdb keeps only in-frame clones here, not all; method: immunoSEQ multiplex PCR. Here the sample spans 310,000 or so clones, nearly 90% being singletons. This receptor was identified in a woman in her late teens or twenties with acute COVID-19. The material sequenced was PBMCs or T cells enriched from blood (not recorded which).

The CDR3 nucleotides are TGTGCCGGCGGACAGGGGAATAATTCACCCCTCCACTTT. This translates into CAGGQGNNSPLHF. This sequence joins TRBV6-6 and TRBJ1-6; 9 positions match TRBD1. This CDR3 contains 13 residues. Germline V lookup: CDR1 MNHNY, CDR2 SVGAGI (reference sequence). V shed 11 bases, J shed 5 bases, and the junction held 4 bases outside the gene matches.